The rows below give T cell receptor beta chains drawn from one sample of a study of T cell repertoires in cytomegalovirus infection. A single record per CDR3 protein comes from TCRdb applying MiXCR to the reads. Of 630,000 or so distinct CDR3 sequences in the sample, less than 25% were seen once. The specimen sequenced was CD8+ T cells from PBMCs. The receptor set was obtained from a human donor in good health (CMV status not recorded). Some clones in this sample may be carry-over from other donors' samples. Each CDR3 is given with its conserved first and last residue. The order of the fields is CDR3 length, D gene, J gene, clone size, V gene, CDR3 DNA, CDR3 protein. D genes are given only for firm matches. Expanded clones get a size class; other rows say once, few or many, or leave the size out.

len: 12
d_gene: -
j_gene: TRBJ2-1
abundance: many
v_gene: TRBV7-6
CDR3nt: TGTGCCAGCAGCTTAGTGTGGACAGAGCAGTTCTTC
CDR3aa: CASSLVWTEQFF

len: 13
d_gene: -
j_gene: TRBJ2-7
abundance: -
v_gene: TRBV11-2
CDR3nt: TGTGCCAGCAGCTTAGCCGTGGGACACGAGCAGTACTTC
CDR3aa: CASSLAVGHEQYF

len: 14
d_gene: -
j_gene: TRBJ1-1
abundance: many
v_gene: TRBV7-9
CDR3nt: TGTGCCAGCAGCTCATTATGGGGTAACACTGAAGCTTTCTTT
CDR3aa: CASSSLWGNTEAFF

len: 16
d_gene: -
j_gene: TRBJ1-2
abundance: few
v_gene: TRBV7-9
CDR3nt: TGTGCCAGCAGCTTAGTCCCGGGAACCTCGCACTATGGCTACACCTTC
CDR3aa: CASSLVPGTSHYGYTF

len: 14
d_gene: -
j_gene: TRBJ2-3
abundance: -
v_gene: TRBV28
CDR3nt: TGTGCCAGCAAGGTCCAGGGGGGCGCAGATACGCAGTATTTT
CDR3aa: CASKVQGGADTQYF

len: 12
d_gene: TRBD2
j_gene: TRBJ2-1
abundance: -
v_gene: TRBV2
CDR3nt: TGTGCCAACCTTGGGACTAGCGGGGAGCAGTTCTTC
CDR3aa: CANLGTSGEQFF

len: 15
d_gene: -
j_gene: TRBJ1-6
abundance: few
v_gene: TRBV20-1
CDR3nt: TGCAGTGCTAGAGATATAGCGGGTAGTGATTCACCCCTCCACTTT
CDR3aa: CSARDIAGSDSPLHF

len: 20
d_gene: -
j_gene: TRBJ2-5
abundance: many
v_gene: TRBV7-9
CDR3nt: TGTGCCAGCAGCTCAACCCCCAGGGACATTTGGGACAAAGGGCAAGAGACCCAGTACTTC
CDR3aa: CASSSTPRDIWDKGQETQYF

len: 16
d_gene: TRBD2
j_gene: TRBJ2-1
abundance: many
v_gene: TRBV7-6
CDR3nt: TGTGCCAGCAGCTCTTGTGGACTAGCGGATTCCAATGAGCAGTTCTTC
CDR3aa: CASSSCGLADSNEQFF

len: 16
d_gene: -
j_gene: TRBJ2-5
abundance: few
v_gene: TRBV7-9
CDR3nt: TGTGCCAGCAGCTCACTTTACGACAGGATCCAAGAGACCCAGTACTTC
CDR3aa: CASSSLYDRIQETQYF

len: 13
d_gene: -
j_gene: TRBJ1-2
abundance: -
v_gene: TRBV12-3/TRBV12-4
CDR3nt: TGTGCCAGCAGGTGGGGTCGTCTTTATGGCTACACCTTC
CDR3aa: CASRWGRLYGYTF

len: 14
d_gene: -
j_gene: TRBJ1-5
abundance: -
v_gene: TRBV6-5
CDR3nt: TGTGCCAGCAGTTACTCCCAGGCAGATCAGCCCCAGCATTTT
CDR3aa: CASSYSQADQPQHF

len: 13
d_gene: -
j_gene: TRBJ2-3
abundance: -
v_gene: TRBV20-1
CDR3nt: TGCAGTGGGGAGTGGGGGGCGACAGATACGCAGTATTTT
CDR3aa: CSGEWGATDTQYF

len: 14
d_gene: -
j_gene: TRBJ2-5
abundance: few
v_gene: TRBV28
CDR3nt: TGTGCCAGCAGTTTGGCAGGGACAAGTGAGACCCAGTACTTC
CDR3aa: CASSLAGTSETQYF

len: 12
d_gene: -
j_gene: TRBJ1-1
abundance: -
v_gene: TRBV10-2
CDR3nt: TGCGCCAGCAGCGGGACGGTTAATGAAGCTTTCTTT
CDR3aa: CASSGTVNEAFF

len: 12
d_gene: -
j_gene: TRBJ1-1
abundance: few
v_gene: TRBV7-9
CDR3nt: TGTGCCAGCAGCCCTAGTACGCCAGGGGATCAATTT
CDR3aa: CASSPSTPGDQF

len: 17
d_gene: TRBD2
j_gene: TRBJ2-5
abundance: many
v_gene: TRBV7-6
CDR3nt: TGTGCCAGCAGCCAAGGGACTAGCGGGGCCTTTTTGGAGACCCAGTACTTC
CDR3aa: CASSQGTSGAFLETQYF

len: 12
d_gene: -
j_gene: TRBJ1-1
abundance: many
v_gene: TRBV6-2/TRBV6-3
CDR3nt: TGTGCCAGCAGCACCCTCTGGCCTGAAGCTTTCTTT
CDR3aa: CASSTLWPEAFF

len: 15
d_gene: TRBD1
j_gene: TRBJ2-1
abundance: few
v_gene: TRBV13
CDR3nt: TGTGCCAGCAGCTCACAGGGGGTGGTCTACAATGAGCAGTTCTTC
CDR3aa: CASSSQGVVYNEQFF

len: 16
d_gene: -
j_gene: TRBJ1-1
abundance: many
v_gene: TRBV7-9
CDR3nt: TGTGCCAGCATTCCTCCCGGTGGGGGCGTGATCACTGAAGCTTTCTTT
CDR3aa: CASIPPGGGVITEAFF